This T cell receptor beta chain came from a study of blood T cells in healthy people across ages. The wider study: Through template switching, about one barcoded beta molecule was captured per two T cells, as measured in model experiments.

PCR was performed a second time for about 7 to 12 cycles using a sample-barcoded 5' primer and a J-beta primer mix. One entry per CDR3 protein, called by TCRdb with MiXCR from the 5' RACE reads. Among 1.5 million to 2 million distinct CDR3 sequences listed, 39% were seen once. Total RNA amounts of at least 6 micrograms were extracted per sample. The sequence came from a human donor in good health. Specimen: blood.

The CDR3 DNA is TGCGCCAGCAGCTTGGCCGAGACTAGCGGATACGAGCAGTTCTTC. This translates into CASSLAETSGYEQFF. The chain is built from TRBV5-1 and TRBJ2-1; the match to TRBD2 covers 9 bases. Per the germline V gene, CDR1 is SGHRS and CDR2 is YFSETQ. After removal of 0 bases from V and 10 bases from J, the junction contained 8 bases not matched to a gene. CDR3 length equals 15 residues.